The clone carrying this T cell receptor (beta chain) was recorded a few times. The data derive from a study of T cells in Graves' hyperthyroidism and ophthalmopathy. Under 3 months was the duration of disease in ophthalmopathy patients, who also had a Clinical Activity Score of at least 3 and a NOSPECS grade of at least 4. Exclusions: uncontrolled infection, other autoimmune disease, pregnancy, lactation. Isolation of PBMCs was performed on around 9.3 ml fresh peripheral blood. Amplification yielded TCR beta CDR3 regions, with RNA transcripts as the source. Researchers ran a first-round RT-PCR on the TCR CDR3 using the HTBI primer set. From the multiplex PCR reads, TCRdb called clonotypes with MiXCR, one entry per CDR3 protein. The sample has a few hundred thousand distinct CDR3 sequences; about 16% are singletons. Germline CDR1 is DFQATT and CDR2 is SNEGSKA (reference sequence). The CDR3 loop spans 15 amino acids. The V gene lost 5 bases and the J gene lost 0 bases, with 11 bases spanning the gap.

The V gene is TRBV20-1, the J gene TRBJ2-6; D is undetermined. This clonotype was obtained from a woman aged 25 to 45 with Graves' ophthalmopathy. The sequenced sample was blood. CDR3 amino acids: CSADSRLSGANVLTF. CDR3 in DNA: TGCAGTGCTGACTCTCGGCTCTCTGGGGCCAACGTCCTGACTTTC.